Below, 29 T cell receptor beta chains from the same sample are listed, as sequenced in a study of T cells in localized non-small cell lung cancer. Generated by immunoSEQ multiplex PCR, the TCRdb table keeps only in-frame clones and is missing some. The sample carries about 2,000 clones, roughly 24% recorded once. Sample: lung tumor tissue, taken before any cancer treatment. The receptors were gathered from a female donor of 60 years or more with stage II lung adenocarcinoma.

This clone was counted between two and nine times. The chain recombines TRBV6-8 with TRBJ1-4; 7 positions agree with TRBD1. The germline V gene has CDR1 MNHGY and CDR2 SAAAGT. The length of the CDR3 is 15 residues. V trimming: 2 bases; J trimming: 8 bases; junction bases outside the gene matches: 8. The DNA of the CDR3 is TGTGCCAGCAGTTACCTATCCCAGGGGGACGAAAAACTGTTTTTT. Protein: CASSYLSQGDEKLFF.

By sample fraction, this clone is large. The V gene is TRBV19, the J gene TRBJ1-2, with 8 bases that match TRBD1. Germline-derived CDR1 and CDR2 are LNHDA and SQIVND (reference sequence). This CDR3 has 15 amino acids. Unmatched junction bases numbered 19, after V lost 11 bases and J lost 8 bases. Written as DNA, the CDR3 is TGTGCCTCTCGTCCCGGGACAGGTCATGGTTGGGGCTACACCTTC. Translating gives CASRPGTGHGWGYTF.

This clone has a handful of counts. This sequence joins TRBV11-3 and TRBJ1-6, with 7 bases fitting TRBD1. The germline CDR1 and CDR2 sequences are SGHNT and YENEEA. The CDR3 length is 16 residues. V lost 4 bases to trimming and J lost 6 bases; unmatched junction nucleotides: 9. The CDR3 reads CASSSSYRQGNSPLHF. Written as DNA, the CDR3 is TGTGCCAGCAGCTCCTCATATCGACAGGGTAATTCACCCCTCCACTTT.

The chain carries TRBV7-6 and TRBJ1-1; D gene uncertain. Deletions cut 2 bases from V and 1 base from J, with 11 bases between. The CDR3 has 15 residues. CDR1 SGHVS and CDR2 FNYEAQ come from the germline V gene. CDR3 protein: CASSLTPSQNTEAFF. The CDR3 region has the DNA TGTGCCAGCAGCTTAACTCCCAGCCAGAACACTGAAGCTTTCTTT.

This clone was observed a few times. J is TRBJ1-3 and V is TRBV30; D perhaps matches TRBD1 (6 bases). V lost 3 bases to trimming and J lost 0 bases, with 12 bases between them. This CDR3 is 15 amino acids long. Germline CDR1 is GTSNPN and CDR2 is SVGIG (reference sequence). The CDR3 nucleotides read TGTGCCTGGAGCGACGGACAGAGCTCTGGAAACACCATATATTTT. Protein sequence: CAWSDGQSSGNTIYF.

The V gene is TRBV19, the J gene TRBJ2-6, with no clear D. In germline, CDR1 is LNHDA, CDR2 SQIVND (reference sequence). The V gene lost 5 bases and the J gene lost 10 bases, with 18 bases spanning the gap. CDR3 size: 15 residues. This CDR3 is CASSGPGETQNVLTF. Here the CDR3 DNA reads TGTGCCAGTAGTGGCCCAGGTGAGACACAGAACGTCCTGACTTTC.

This clone is classed as large. V is TRBV6-8 and J is TRBJ1-6, with 8 bases fitting TRBD1. Trimming at V came to 8 bases and at J to 8 bases, leaving 2 bases not matched to a gene. The CDR3 extends over 12 amino acids. CDR1 is MNHGY, CDR2 SAAAGT, per germline. The CDR3 DNA is TGTGCCAGCCAACAGGGGGATTCACCCCTCCACTTT. This gives the protein CASQQGDSPLHF.

This clone was seen a handful of times. V and J are TRBV11-3 and TRBJ1-3, with no clear D. With 3 bases removed from V and 2 bases from J, the gap between germline ends came to 8 bases. This CDR3 is built from 14 residues. Per the germline V gene, CDR1 is SGHNT and CDR2 is YENEEA. In nucleotides, the CDR3 is TGTGCCAGCAGCTTGGATAGGGCTGGAAACACCATATATTTT. Amino acid sequence: CASSLDRAGNTIYF.

The CDR3 coding sequence is TGTGCCAGCAGCCAAATCCTCCGGGGAGAGAACTATGGCTACACCTTC. Translated, it gives CASSQILRGENYGYTF. V is TRBV11-3 and J is TRBJ1-2, with unresolved D. Per the germline V gene, CDR1 is SGHNT and CDR2 is YENEEA. V gave up 5 bases and J gave up 2 bases, with 18 bases separating them. The CDR3 sequence is 16 residues long.

The rearrangement uses TRBV5-1 and TRBJ1-2; 8 nucleotides match TRBD1. The V segment lost 4 bases and the J segment 6 bases; nucleotides outside the gene matches: 8. The CDR3 contains 14 residues. The germline CDR1 and CDR2 sequences are SGHRS and YFSETQ. The chain's CDR3 is CASSIQGASDGYTF. As DNA, the CDR3 is TGCGCCAGCAGCATCCAGGGGGCATCTGATGGCTACACCTTC.

This clone occurred a few times. V gene TRBV9 combines with J gene TRBJ2-5; maybe TRBD1 (5 bases). Trimming removed 5 bases at V and 2 bases at J, with 16 bases between. Germline loops: CDR1 SGDLS, CDR2 YYNGEE. The CDR3 loop spans 15 amino acids. The CDR3 is CASSDARARQETQYF. The DNA of the CDR3 is TGTGCCAGCAGTGATGCCAGGGCCAGACAAGAGACCCAGTACTTC.

This clone ranks as hyperexpanded (1% or more). This sequence joins TRBV29-1 and TRBJ1-1; D unclear. CDR1 and CDR2 (germline): SQVTM, ANQGSEA. Trimming took 4 bases from V and 0 from J, leaving 9 bases between them. The CDR3 has 13 residues. The CDR3 nucleotides are TGCAGCGTTGGCGGACGTCTGAACACTGAAGCTTTCTTT. This encodes CSVGGRLNTEAFF.

By sample fraction, this clone is large. V gene TRBV4-1 combines with J gene TRBJ2-1, with a weak D call TRBD2 (6 bases). Germline values: CDR1 MGHRA, CDR2 YSYEKL. Trimming took off 5 bases at V and 4 bases at J, with 9 bases between the two ends. The CDR3 loop spans 13 amino acids. The CDR3 coding sequence is TGCGCCAGCAGCTCCGGGACTTACAATGAGCAGTTCTTC. It encodes CASSSGTYNEQFF.

This clone is labeled as large (0.1 to 1%). The chain has TRBV16 and TRBJ1-1; TRBD1 aligns across 8 bases. The CDR3 has 13 amino acids. Germline V lookup: CDR1 KGHSY, CDR2 FQNENV. V was pared by 2 bases and J by 8 bases, with 4 bases of the junction left unmatched. The CDR3 DNA reads as TGTGCCAGCAGCCAAACAAGACAGGGGGAAGCTTTCTTT. Protein: CASSQTRQGEAFF.

This clone was detected a few times. V usage is TRBV6-8 and J usage is TRBJ2-1; no definite D call. The CDR3 runs 14 residues. Germline V lookup: CDR1 MNHGY, CDR2 SAAAGT. V lost 6 bases and J 8 bases, leaving 17 bases between the germline ends. The CDR3 DNA reads as TGTGCCAGCAGGAAGTATCTAGATCGCCATGAGCAGTTCTTC. It translates to CASRKYLDRHEQFF.

This chain joins TRBV29-1 and TRBJ2-1; 7 nucleotides match TRBD1. CDR1 is SQVTM and CDR2 is ANQGSEA in the germline V gene. V trimming: 3 bases; J trimming: 6 bases; junction bases outside the gene matches: 8. The length of the CDR3 is 14 residues. The CDR3 DNA sequence: TGCAGCGTTGACGGACAGGAGAGAGTCAATGAGCAGTTCTTC. It yields the protein CSVDGQERVNEQFF.

This chain connects TRBV27 to TRBJ1-1; D gene unclear. Trimming cost V 3 bases and J 8 bases, with 16 bases left between them. This CDR3 region has 14 residues. Germline assignment: CDR1 MNHEY and CDR2 SMNVEV (reference sequence). CDR3 nucleotide sequence: TGTGCCAGCAGTTTTACCTCCTCTAGTCTCGAAGCTTTCTTT. This sequence encodes CASSFTSSSLEAFF.

V and J are TRBV19 and TRBJ1-4; D gene uncertain. In germline, CDR1 is LNHDA, CDR2 SQIVND (reference sequence). With 5 bases removed from V and 0 bases from J, the gap between germline ends came to 13 bases. The CDR3 covers 16 residues. The CDR3 region is CASSSRADATNEKLFF. The CDR3 DNA reads as TGTGCCAGTAGTTCCCGGGCCGATGCAACTAATGAAAAACTGTTTTTT.

V is TRBV6-8 and J is TRBJ1-2; TRBD1 aligns across 10 bases. V lost 5 bases, J lost 3 bases, and 9 bases stayed unmatched. Per germline, CDR1 MNHGY and CDR2 SAAAGT. The CDR3 has 16 residues. CDR3: CASSAGQGMVYYGYTF. The CDR3 DNA is TGTGCCAGCAGTGCGGGACAGGGGATGGTATACTATGGCTACACCTTC.

In its sample, this clone was seen once. The sample has other DNA sequences that encode this CDR3 too. The V call is TRBV12-5, the J call TRBJ2-3; D gene ambiguous. The V gene's germline CDR1 is LGHNT and CDR2 FRNRAP. V gave up 7 bases and J gave up 1 base, with 6 bases separating them. The CDR3 runs 12 residues. In DNA form, the CDR3 reads TGTGCTAGTGCTGGGGGCACAGATACGCAGTATTTT. It specifies CASAGGTDTQYF.

The chain recombines TRBV12-1 with TRBJ1-2; the table's TRBD1 call for D was not verified on the DNA. TRBV12-1 is tagged as a pseudogene. The CDR3 has 15 residues. The CDR3 sequence: CASSFAPTVFYGYTF. DNA for the CDR3: TGTGCCAGCAGCTTTGCTCCTACAGTCTTCTATGGCTACACCTTC.

There are a few counts of this clone. This rearrangement joins TRBV6-8 to TRBJ2-5, with a tentative D call TRBD1 (5 bases). Germline CDR1 is MNHGY and CDR2 is SAAAGT. V was pared by 2 bases and J by 6 bases, with 16 bases between. The CDR3 has 15 residues. Here the CDR3 reads CASSYESGKGKTQYF. In DNA, the CDR3 is TGTGCCAGCAGTTACGAATCAGGGAAGGGAAAGACCCAGTACTTC.

CDR3 DNA sequence: TGTGCCAGCAGTTACTCAGGGTCAACTGAAGCTTTCTTT. Protein product: CASSYSGSTEAFF. The J gene is TRBJ1-1, the V gene TRBV6-8; no reliable D call. The V end lost 0 bases, the J end lost 5 bases, and 7 bases lay between the germline ends. Germline V gives CDR1 MNHGY, CDR2 SAAAGT. CDR3 length equals 13 residues.

V is TRBV6-8 and J is TRBJ2-7; 7 bases are a match to TRBD1. V dropped 5 bases and J dropped 6; count of bases not matched to a gene: 10. The CDR3 contains 14 residues. Germline values: CDR1 MNHGY, CDR2 SAAAGT. The DNA for the CDR3 is TGTGCCAGCAGTGACAGGGTTGGATGGTCCGAGCAGTACTTC. Translated, it gives CASSDRVGWSEQYF.

This clone is deemed medium-sized. V and J are TRBV6-8 and TRBJ1-2; D is unclear. The CDR3 consists of 16 residues. V lost 2 bases and J 0 bases, leaving 13 bases between the germline ends. CDR1 MNHGY and CDR2 SAAAGT come from the germline V gene. CDR3 coding DNA: TGTGCCAGCAGTTACCGGCGGGGAGACACTAACTATGGCTACACCTTC. Its translation: CASSYRRGDTNYGYTF.

V is TRBV30 and J is TRBJ1-2; 10 bases match TRBD1. Germline lookup yields CDR1 GTSNPN and CDR2 SVGIG (reference sequence). The CDR3 sequence is 13 residues long. V was clipped by 5 bases and J by 4 bases; unmatched bases: 4. The CDR3 coding sequence is TGTGCCTGGGACCGGGACAGGGGCTATGGCTACACCTTC. Residues: CAWDRDRGYGYTF.

CDR3 sequence reads: CASSRRGAYNEQFF. The CDR3 DNA is TGTGCCAGTAGTCGGAGGGGGGCCTACAATGAGCAGTTCTTC. The chain combines TRBV19 with TRBJ2-1; D is perhaps TRBD1 or TRBD2 (6 bases each). In germline, CDR1 is LNHDA, CDR2 SQIVND (reference sequence). Trimming pared 5 bases from V and 2 bases from J, leaving 10 bases between. There are 14 residues in the CDR3. Based on the CDR3 plus reference TRBV19 and TRBJ2-1, the full variable domain is DGGITQSPKYLFRKEGQNVTLSCEQNLNHDAMYWYRQDPGQGLRLIYYSQIVNDFQKGDIAEGYSVSREKKESFPLTVTSAQKNPTAFYLCASSRRGAYNEQFFGPGTRLTVL.

This chain links TRBV19 with TRBJ2-4; 11 nucleotides agree with TRBD2. J was trimmed by 5 bases and V by 2 bases; bases with no gene match: 5. This CDR3 is 16 amino acids long. The germline V gene has CDR1 LNHDA and CDR2 SQIVND (reference sequence). The CDR3, as DNA: TGTGCCAGTAGTATAACTAGCGGGAGACCCGAAAACATTCAGTACTTC. Its protein product is CASSITSGRPENIQYF.

In its sample, this clone was seen a few times. This chain links TRBV19 with TRBJ2-1; 12 bases map to TRBD2. Per germline, CDR1 LNHDA and CDR2 SQIVND (reference sequence). The CDR3 runs 17 residues. V shed 3 bases, J shed 0 bases, and the junction held 3 bases outside the gene matches. Here the CDR3 reads CASSMGLAGTSYNEQFF. CDR3 sequence (DNA): TGTGCCAGTAGTATGGGACTAGCGGGTACCTCCTACAATGAGCAGTTCTTC.